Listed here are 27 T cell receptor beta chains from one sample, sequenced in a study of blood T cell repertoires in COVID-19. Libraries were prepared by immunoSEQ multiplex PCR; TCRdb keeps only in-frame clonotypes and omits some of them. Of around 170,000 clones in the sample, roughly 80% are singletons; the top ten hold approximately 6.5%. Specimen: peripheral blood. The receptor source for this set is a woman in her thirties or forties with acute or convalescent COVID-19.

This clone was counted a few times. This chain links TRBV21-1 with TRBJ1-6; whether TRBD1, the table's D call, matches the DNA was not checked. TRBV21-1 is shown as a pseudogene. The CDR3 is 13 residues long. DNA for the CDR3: TGTGCCAGCAGCACAGGGGGCGATTCACCCCTCCACTTT. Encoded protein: CASSTGGDSPLHF.

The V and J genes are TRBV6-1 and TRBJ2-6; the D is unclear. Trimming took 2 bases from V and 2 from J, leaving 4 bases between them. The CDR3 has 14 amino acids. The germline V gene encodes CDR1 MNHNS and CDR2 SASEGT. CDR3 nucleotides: TGTGCCAGCAGTGAACTCCCTGGGGCCAACGTCCTGACTTTC. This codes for CASSELPGANVLTF.

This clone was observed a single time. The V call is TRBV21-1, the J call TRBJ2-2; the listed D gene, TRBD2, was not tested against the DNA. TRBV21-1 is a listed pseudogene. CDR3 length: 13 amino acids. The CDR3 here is CASSKVSSGELFF. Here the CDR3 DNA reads TGTGCCAGCAGCAAAGTAAGCTCCGGGGAGCTGTTTTTT.

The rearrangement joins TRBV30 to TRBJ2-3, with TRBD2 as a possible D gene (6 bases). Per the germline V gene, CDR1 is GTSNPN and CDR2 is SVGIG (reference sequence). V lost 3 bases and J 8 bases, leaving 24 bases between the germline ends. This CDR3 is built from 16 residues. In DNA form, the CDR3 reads TGTGCCTGGAGCCCCCAGACAGCCAAGTACGGGGGTACGCAGTATTTT. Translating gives CAWSPQTAKYGGTQYF.

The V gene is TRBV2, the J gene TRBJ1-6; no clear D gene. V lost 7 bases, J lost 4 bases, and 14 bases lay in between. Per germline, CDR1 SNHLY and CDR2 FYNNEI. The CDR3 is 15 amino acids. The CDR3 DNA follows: TGTGCCAGCAATATGGGCAGCGGATATAATTCACCCCTCCACTTT. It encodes CASNMGSGYNSPLHF.

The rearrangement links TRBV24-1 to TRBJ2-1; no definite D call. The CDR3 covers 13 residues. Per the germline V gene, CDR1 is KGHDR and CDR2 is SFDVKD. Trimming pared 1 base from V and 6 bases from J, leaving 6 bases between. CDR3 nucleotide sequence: TGTGCCACCAGTGATTTAACAGCCAATGAGCAGTTCTTC. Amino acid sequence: CATSDLTANEQFF.

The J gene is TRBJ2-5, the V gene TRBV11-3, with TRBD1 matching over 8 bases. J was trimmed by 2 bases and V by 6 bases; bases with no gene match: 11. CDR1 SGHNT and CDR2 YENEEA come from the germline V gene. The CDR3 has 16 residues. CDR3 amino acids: CASRGAGRGRQETQYF. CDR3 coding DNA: TGTGCCAGCAGGGGAGCGGGCAGGGGGCGTCAAGAGACCCAGTACTTC.

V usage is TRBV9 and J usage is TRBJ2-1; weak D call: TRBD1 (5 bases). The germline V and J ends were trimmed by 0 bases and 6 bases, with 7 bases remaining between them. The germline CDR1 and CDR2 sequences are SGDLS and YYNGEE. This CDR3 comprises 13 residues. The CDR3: CASSVGQGNEQFF. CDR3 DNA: TGTGCCAGCAGCGTAGGGCAGGGCAATGAGCAGTTCTTC.

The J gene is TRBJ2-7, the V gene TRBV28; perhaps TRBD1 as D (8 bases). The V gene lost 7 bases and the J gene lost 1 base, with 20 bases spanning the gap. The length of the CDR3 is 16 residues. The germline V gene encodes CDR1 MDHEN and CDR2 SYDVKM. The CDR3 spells CASTQRGGDRSYEQYF. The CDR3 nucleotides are TGTGCCAGCACCCAAAGGGGGGGGGACAGGTCCTACGAGCAGTACTTC.

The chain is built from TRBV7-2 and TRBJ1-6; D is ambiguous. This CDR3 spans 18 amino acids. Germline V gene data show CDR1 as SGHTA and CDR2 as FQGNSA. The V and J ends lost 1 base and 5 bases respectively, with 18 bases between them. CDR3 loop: CASSLDVGRGPDNSPLHF. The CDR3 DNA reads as TGTGCCAGCAGCTTAGATGTGGGTCGAGGGCCGGATAATTCACCCCTCCACTTT. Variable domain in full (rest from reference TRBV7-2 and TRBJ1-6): GAGVSQSPSNKVTEKGKDVELRCDPISGHTALYWYRQSLGQGLEFLIYFQGNSAPDKSGLPSDRFSAERTGGSVSTLTIQRTQQEDSAVYLCASSLDVGRGPDNSPLHFGNGTRLTVT.

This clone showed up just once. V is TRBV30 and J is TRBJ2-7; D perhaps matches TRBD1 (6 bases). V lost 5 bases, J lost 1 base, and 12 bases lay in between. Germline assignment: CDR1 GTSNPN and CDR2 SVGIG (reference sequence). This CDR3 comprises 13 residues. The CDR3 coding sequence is TGTGCCTGGGTGAGACAGGCGTCCTACGAGCAGTACTTC. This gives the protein CAWVRQASYEQYF.

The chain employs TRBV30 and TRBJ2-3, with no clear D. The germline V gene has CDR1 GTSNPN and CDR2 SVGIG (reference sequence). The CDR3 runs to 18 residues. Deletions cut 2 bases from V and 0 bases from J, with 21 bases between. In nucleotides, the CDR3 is TGTGCCTGGAGTTCCTCGTTCCCCCTAACGAGCAGCACAGATACGCAGTATTTT. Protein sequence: CAWSSSFPLTSSTDTQYF. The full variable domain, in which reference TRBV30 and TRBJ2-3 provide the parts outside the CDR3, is SQTIHQWPATLVQPVGSPLSLECTVEGTSNPNLYWYRQAAGRGLQLLFYSVGIGQISSEVPQNLSASRPQDRQFILSSKKLLLSDSGFYLCAWSSSFPLTSSTDTQYFGPGTRLTVL.

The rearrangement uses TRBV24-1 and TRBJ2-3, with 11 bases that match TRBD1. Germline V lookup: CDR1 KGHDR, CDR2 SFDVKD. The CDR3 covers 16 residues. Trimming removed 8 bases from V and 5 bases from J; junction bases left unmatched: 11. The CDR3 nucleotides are TGTGCCACCACGGGACAGGGGGACGGCCGGGGAGATACGCAGTATTTT. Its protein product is CATTGQGDGRGDTQYF.

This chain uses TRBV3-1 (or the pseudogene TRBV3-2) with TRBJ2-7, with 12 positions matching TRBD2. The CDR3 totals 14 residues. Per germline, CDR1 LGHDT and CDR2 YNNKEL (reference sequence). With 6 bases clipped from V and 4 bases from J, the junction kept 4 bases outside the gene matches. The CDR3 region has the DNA TGTGCCAGCAGACCGACTAGCGGGAGTTACGAGCAGTACTTC. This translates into CASRPTSGSYEQYF.

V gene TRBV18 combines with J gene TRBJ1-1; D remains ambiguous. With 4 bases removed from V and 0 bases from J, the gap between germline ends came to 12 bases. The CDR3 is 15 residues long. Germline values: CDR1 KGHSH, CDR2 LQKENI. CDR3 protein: CASSRTSSVNTEAFF. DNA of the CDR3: TGTGCCAGCTCACGAACGAGCAGCGTGAACACTGAAGCTTTCTTT. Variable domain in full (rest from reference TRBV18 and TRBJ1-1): NAGVMQNPRHLVRRRGQEARLRCSPMKGHSHVYWYRQLPEEGLKFMVYLQKENIIDESGMPKERFSAEFPKEGPSILRIQQVVRGDSAAYFCASSRTSSVNTEAFFGQGTRLTVV.

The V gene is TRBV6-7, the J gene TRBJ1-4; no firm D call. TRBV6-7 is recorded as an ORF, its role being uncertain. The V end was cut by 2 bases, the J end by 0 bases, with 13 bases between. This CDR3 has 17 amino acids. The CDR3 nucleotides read TGTGCCAGCAGTTACAGCAATTTAATGGCAACTAATGAAAAACTGTTTTTT. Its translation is CASSYSNLMATNEKLFF.

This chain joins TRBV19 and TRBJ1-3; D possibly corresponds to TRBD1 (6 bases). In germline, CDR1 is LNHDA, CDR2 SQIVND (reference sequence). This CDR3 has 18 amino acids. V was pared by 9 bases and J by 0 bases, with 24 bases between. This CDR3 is CASWDRLQEGHSGNTIYF. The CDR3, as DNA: TGTGCCAGCTGGGACCGCCTCCAAGAGGGACACTCTGGAAACACCATATATTTT.

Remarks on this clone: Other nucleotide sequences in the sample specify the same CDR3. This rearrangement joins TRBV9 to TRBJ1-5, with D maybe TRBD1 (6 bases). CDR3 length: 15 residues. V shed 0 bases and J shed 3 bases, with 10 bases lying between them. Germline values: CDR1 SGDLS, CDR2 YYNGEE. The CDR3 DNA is TGTGCCAGCAGCGTAGGCGGACAGTTCAATCAGCCCCAGCATTTT. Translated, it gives CASSVGGQFNQPQHF. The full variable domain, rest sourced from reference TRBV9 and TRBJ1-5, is DSGVTQTPKHLITATGQRVTLRCSPRSGDLSVYWYQQSLDQGLQFLIQYYNGEERAKGNILERFSAQQFPDLHSELNLSSLELGDSALYFCASSVGGQFNQPQHFGDGTRLSIL.

CDR3 coding DNA: TGTGCCAGCAGTAATATAGCGGGACAGGGGGCGCGGGGACAGTACTTC. Protein: CASSNIAGQGARGQYF. The gene calls are TRBV28 and TRBJ2-5; TRBD1 matches 12 bases. Trimming took 5 bases from V and 11 from J; bases not matched to a gene: 15. Germline V gene lookup returns CDR1 MDHEN and CDR2 SYDVKM. The CDR3 is 16 amino acids.

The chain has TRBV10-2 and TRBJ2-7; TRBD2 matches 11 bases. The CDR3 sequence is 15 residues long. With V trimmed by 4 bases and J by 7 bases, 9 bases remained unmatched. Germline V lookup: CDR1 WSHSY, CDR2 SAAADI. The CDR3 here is CASSAQVSGRGEQYF. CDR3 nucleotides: TGCGCCAGCAGTGCTCAGGTTAGCGGGAGGGGAGAGCAGTACTTC.

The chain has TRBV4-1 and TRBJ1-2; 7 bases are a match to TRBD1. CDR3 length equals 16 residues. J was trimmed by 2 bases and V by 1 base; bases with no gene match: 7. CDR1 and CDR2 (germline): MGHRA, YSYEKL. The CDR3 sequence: CASSQGAGGFNYGYTF. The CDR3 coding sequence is TGCGCCAGCAGCCAAGGCGCAGGGGGTTTCAACTATGGCTACACCTTC.

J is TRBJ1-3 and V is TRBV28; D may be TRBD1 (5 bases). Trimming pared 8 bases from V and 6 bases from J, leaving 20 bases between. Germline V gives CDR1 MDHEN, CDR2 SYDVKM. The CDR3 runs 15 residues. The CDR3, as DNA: TGTGCCAGCTTATCCAGAGGTTCTGGGGCAAACACCATATATTTT. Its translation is CASLSRGSGANTIYF.

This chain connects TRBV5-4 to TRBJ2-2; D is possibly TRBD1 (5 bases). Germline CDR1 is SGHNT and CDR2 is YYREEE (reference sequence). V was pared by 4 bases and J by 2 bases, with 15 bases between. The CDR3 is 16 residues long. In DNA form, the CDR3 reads TGTGCCAGCAGCACGGCGGTGACAGCAAACACCGGGGAGCTGTTTTTT. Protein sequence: CASSTAVTANTGELFF.

The CDR3 nucleotides are TGTGCCAGCAGGGTCCGCGGGGTAGGAGAAAAACTGTTTTTT. It translates to CASRVRGVGEKLFF. The V and J genes are TRBV2 and TRBJ1-4; no definite D call. Per germline, CDR1 SNHLY and CDR2 FYNNEI. Trimming removed 6 bases from V and 8 bases from J, with 16 bases in between. The CDR3 sequence is 14 residues long.

The CDR3 bases are TGTGCCAGCAGCCGGCCCGGACAGGGGTGGTACGAGCAGTACTTC. Translating gives CASSRPGQGWYEQYF. The rearrangement joins TRBV3-1 (or the pseudogene TRBV3-2) to TRBJ2-7; the match to TRBD1 covers 9 bases. In germline, CDR1 is LGHDT, CDR2 YNNKEL (reference sequence). The CDR3 length is 15 residues. The V gene end was trimmed by 4 bases and the J gene end by 4 bases; junction bases not matched to a gene: 8.

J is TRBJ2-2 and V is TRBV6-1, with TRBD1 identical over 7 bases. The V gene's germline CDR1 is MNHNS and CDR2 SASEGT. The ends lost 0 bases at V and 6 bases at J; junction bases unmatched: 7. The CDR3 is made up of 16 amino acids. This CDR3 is CASSEAIDTGAGELFF. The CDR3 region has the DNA TGTGCCAGCAGTGAAGCGATCGATACAGGGGCCGGGGAGCTGTTTTTT.

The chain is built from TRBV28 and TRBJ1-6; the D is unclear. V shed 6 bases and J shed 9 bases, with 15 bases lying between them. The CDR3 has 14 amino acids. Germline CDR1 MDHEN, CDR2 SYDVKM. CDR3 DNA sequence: TGTGCCAGCAGGCGGAGCGGAGATGTTTCACCCCTCCACTTT. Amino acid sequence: CASRRSGDVSPLHF.